These 2 T cell receptor beta chains were sequenced from one sample in a study of OX40 agonist ivuxolimab in advanced cancers. Here immunoSEQ multiplex PCR was the method, and the copy in TCRdb shows in-frame clones only, minus some. The table shows 50,000 or so clones, with more than 70% occurring only once. The material was CD4+ or CD8+ T cells sorted from blood, obtained in a trial of the OX40 agonist ivuxolimab. The receptors were gathered from an adult with an advanced solid tumor such as melanoma, head and neck, liver or kidney cancer.

The chain uses TRBV12-5 and TRBJ2-5; 7 positions match TRBD1. Germline CDR1 is LGHNT and CDR2 is FRNRAP. There are 14 residues in the CDR3. V was pared by 1 base and J by 1 base, with 0 bases of the junction left unmatched. In DNA form, the CDR3 reads TGTGCTAGTGGTTTGGGGACAGGCCAAGAGACCCAGTACTTC. Translated: CASGLGTGQETQYF.

The V gene is TRBV14, the J gene TRBJ2-7, with D possibly matching TRBD2 (5 bases). This CDR3 is built from 16 residues. Germline values: CDR1 SGHDN, CDR2 FVKESK. Trimming shortened V by 4 bases and J by 3 bases, and 19 bases separated the two germline ends. CDR3 protein: CASSPRGNSEVYEQYF. In nucleotides, the CDR3 is TGTGCCAGCAGCCCAAGAGGGAATAGCGAGGTCTACGAGCAGTACTTC. Supplemented by reference TRBV14 and TRBJ2-7, the full variable domain reads EAGVTQFPSHSVIEKGQTVTLRCDPISGHDNLYWYRRVMGKEIKFLLHFVKESKQDESGMPNNRFLAERTGGTYSTLKVQPAELEDSGVYFCASSPRGNSEVYEQYFGPGTRLTVT.